This record concerns one T cell receptor beta chain sequence. There is no known antigen for this receptor. No base-level quality is on record; no much larger clone is a single base apart. The cysteine opens and the phenylalanine closes a CDR3 of 15 amino acids. Only CDR3 DNA is held: 45 bases, read in frame from base 1. CDR1 and CDR2 (SGHDN, FVKESK) derive from the germline V gene. Here V drops 4 bases and J drops 5 bases, and the junction holds 7 bases not matched to any gene. Using the deep immunoSEQ assay, TCR CDR3 regions were amplified from genomic DNA by multiplex PCR. Extracted genomic DNA from each cell subset was distributed evenly across all wells of several immunoSEQ 96-well plates, and each plate was treated as a replicate. For sorted subsets, 200 ng of genomic DNA, equivalent to some 30,000 T cell genomes, went into each replicate PCR. The purified libraries were quantified using a Qubit 3.0 fluorometer, sized with a Bioanalyzer 2100, and then quantified again using the KAPA Library Quantification kit. Every immunoSEQ 96-well plate was sequenced on a dedicated single-read 150-cycle Illumina NextSeq 550 flow cell. The original methods were these. The immunoSEQ output contained only junctional sequences without quality scores, so filtering could not match that applied to full-length reads. Sequences were annotated with PyIR, a Python wrapper for IgBLAST v1.9, using IMGT germline references to assign V/J genes and CDR3. Reads were filtered out if the reads had weak V/J assignments (E-value above 1e-6), no CDR3, stop codons, out-of-frame junctions, or ambiguous translated residues. V3J clonotypes were defined as sequences sharing an identical inferred V gene, J gene, and CDR3 amino acid sequence. Percentage overlap between repertoires was calculated by dividing the number of shared unique clonotypes by the size of the smaller repertoire. Repertoire richness was assessed with RTK rarefaction, the Chao1 estimator, and Recon v2.1 estimates of unobserved clonotypes. Generation probabilities for all TCRbeta clonotypes obtained by the gDNA method from a handful of donors were computed using OLGA. As stored in TCRdb, this immuneACCESS dataset retains in-frame rearrangements with V and J assigned. A fraction of the clones does not appear; measured against another copy, unresolved V genes explain less than half of the discrepancy, and the remainder lacks a known reason. D and trimming come from the DNA, and the V and J calls and clone size come from that table. A total of about 1.5 million clones appear in this sample, under 99% of them only once. Less than 0.55% of the sample goes to the ten largest clones.

This specimen comes from a study of shared clonotypes between healthy human individuals (TCRdb year 2020). In terms of the full investigation: The cohort comprised a couple of women and a few men aged 18 to 49 years. Different laboratories and diverse techniques were used to prepare libraries and sequence TCR repertoires, to increase sequencing depth and limit assay-specific biases. For each donor, CD4 naive and CD4 memory were each run on three plates, CD8 naive on two plates, and CD8 memory on one plate. The study deeply sequenced blood TCR repertoires of five healthy adults to estimate repertoire size and the extent of clonotype sharing between individuals. Leukapheresis yielded between about 0.94 and 8.9 billion PBMCs per donor. Study-wide conclusions, independent of this receptor: Higher generation probabilities were observed for clonotypes shared by all four sorted-subset donors than for non-shared clonotypes. Sampling was limited to blood, and TCR repertoires in tissue likely differ from TCR repertoires in blood. Naive subsets generally had larger estimated clonotype richness than memory subsets. Even with the large sequencing depth, rarefaction of the sorted-subset datasets indicated that sequencing was incomplete. Across several donors, roughly 5% of naive CD4, 3% to 4% of naive CD8, 2.3% of memory CD4, and roughly 0.4% of memory CD8 clonotypes were shared. Pairwise subsampling led to the expectation that sequencing depth would affect the degree of clonotype sharing among donors. Because the study included a small number of donors, the genetic and exposure-history diversity represented was limited.

The donors were healthy, HIV-negative adults who had no recently reported acute infections or vaccinations. Every donor was a Caucasian adult living in Nashville, Tennessee, USA. Magnetic negative selection was used to enrich CD4+ T cells, after which naive cells were positively selected on CD45RA and the negative fraction became the memory subset. Blood was collected by leukapheresis, and PBMCs were isolated by Ficoll-Histopaque density gradient centrifugation and then cryopreserved in liquid nitrogen vapor phase. Purity and quantity of every magnetically sorted T cell population were checked by analytical flow cytometry. Genomic DNA was isolated from every sorted fraction and measured by UV absorbance on a Nanodrop 2000c.

Sequencing was carried out using naive CD4+ T cells sorted from blood. The meaning of the sample's cell subset or site label: CD45RA+ positively selected. The clonotype comes from a man in his thirties or forties in good health. The sequence joins TRBV14 to TRBJ2-1, with 8 bases in between that match TRBD2. The CDR3 is CASSLQAGADNEQFF. The DNA sequence reads TGTGCCAGCAGCCTTCAAGCGGGAGCGGACAATGAGCAGTTCTTC.